A selection of T cell receptor beta chains follows, all from one sample in a study of T-cell reconstitution after alpha-beta-depleted transplantation in children. TCRdb re-derived calls from the PCR reads in MiXCR, one entry per CDR3 protein. The table has 450,000 to 700,000 distinct CDR3 sequences, around 27% seen once. The specimen was PBMCs, collected before TCRalphabeta/CD19-depleted stem cell transplant. The receptors shown here come from a boy less than two years old with Wiskott-Aldrich syndrome, due to receive a stem cell transplant. Each CDR3 is given with its conserved first and last residue. A D gene is named only where the DNA matches it firmly. Clone sizes are given selectively: once, few, many, or a class where the clone is expanded.

size,D,J,V,CDR3,DNA
.,.,TRBJ2-5,TRBV3-1,CASSRLVPGPQETQYF,TGTGCCAGCAGCCGCCTGGTCCCGGGTCCCCAAGAGACCCAGTACTTC
.,TRBD1,TRBJ2-3,TRBV20-1,CSARVDRTDTQYF,TGCAGTGCTAGAGTGGACAGGACAGATACGCAGTATTTT
few,TRBD2,TRBJ2-5,TRBV10-3,CAIAGTSGQETQYF,TGTGCCATCGCCGGGACTAGCGGCCAAGAGACCCAGTACTTC
few,.,TRBJ2-1,TRBV7-9,CASRALSETGDEQFF,TGTGCCAGCAGGGCTCTTTCGGAGACGGGAGATGAGCAGTTCTTC
.,.,TRBJ2-3,TRBV12-3/TRBV12-4,CASRLSSTDAQYF,TGTGCCAGCCGACTGTCAAGCACAGATGCGCAGTATTTT
few,.,TRBJ1-5,TRBV4-1,CASSHRSNQPQHF,TGCGCCAGCAGCCATCGTAGCAATCAGCCCCAGCATTTT
.,.,TRBJ2-1,TRBV14,CASSPIIRGNNEQFF,TGTGCCAGCAGTCCAATCATTCGGGGAAACAATGAGCAGTTCTTC
.,.,TRBJ2-7,TRBV20-1,CSARAHLDEQYF,TGCAGTGCTAGAGCACACCTTGACGAGCAGTACTTC
few,TRBD1,TRBJ2-7,TRBV27,CASSLSLHDPTGGCYEQYF,TGTGCCAGCAGTTTATCCTTACACGACCCGACAGGGGGATGCTACGAGCAGTACTTC
few,.,TRBJ2-7,TRBV27,CGSSYEQYF,TGTGGGAGTTCCTACGAGCAGTACTTC
.,.,TRBJ2-2,TRBV28,CASRRGTVNTGELFF,TGTGCCAGCAGACGCGGGACAGTCAACACCGGGGAGCTGTTTTTT
.,.,TRBJ2-2,TRBV24-1,CATSDLITGELFF,TGTGCCACCAGTGATCTTATTACCGGGGAGCTGTTTTTT
.,TRBD2,TRBJ2-5,TRBV3-1,CASRSSGKETQYF,TGTGCCAGCAGATCTAGCGGGAAAGAGACCCAGTACTTC
.,.,TRBJ2-1,TRBV3-1,CASSKAPGVEALRNEQFF,TGTGCCAGCAGCAAAGCTCCCGGGGTCGAGGCGTTGAGGAATGAGCAGTTCTTC
.,TRBD1,TRBJ2-2,TRBV6-5,CASSYTRQGSGELFF,TGTGCCAGCAGTTACACGAGACAGGGTTCCGGGGAGCTGTTTTTT
few,.,TRBJ2-1,TRBV7-2,CASSRGQIRFF,TGTGCCAGCAGCCGAGGACAGATTCGGTTCTTC
few,.,TRBJ2-6,TRBV6-5,CASNSGVRANVLTF,TGTGCCAGCAATTCGGGGGTGCGGGCCAACGTCCTGACTTTC
.,.,TRBJ2-3,TRBV2,CASGRGGDTDTQYF,TGTGCCAGCGGGCGCGGGGGCGACACAGATACGCAGTATTTT
.,TRBD2,TRBJ2-1,TRBV15,CATSREGTSGRIGYNEQFF,TGTGCCACCAGCAGAGAAGGGACTAGCGGGAGGATTGGATACAATGAGCAGTTCTTC
.,.,TRBJ2-2,TRBV27,CASSPPSALGELFF,TGTGCCAGCAGTCCTCCTAGCGCCTTGGGGGAGCTGTTTTTT
.,.,TRBJ2-2,TRBV20-1,CSAQRQAGDTGELFF,TGCAGTGCCCAGAGACAAGCCGGGGACACCGGGGAGCTGTTTTTT
.,.,TRBJ1-1,TRBV5-1,CASSKSQGNTEAFF,TGCGCCAGCAGCAAATCACAGGGGAACACTGAAGCTTTCTTT
.,TRBD2,TRBJ2-1,TRBV18,CASSPGLANNEQFF,TGTGCCAGCTCGCCCGGACTAGCGAACAATGAGCAGTTCTTC
few,TRBD2,TRBJ2-2,TRBV20-1,CSARDSGASNTGELFF,TGCAGTGCTAGAGATAGCGGGGCCTCGAACACCGGGGAGCTGTTTTTT
few,.,TRBJ1-4,TRBV5-1,CASSRQGGGSTREKLFF,TGCGCCAGCAGCCGACAAGGGGGGGGCTCTACCCGCGAAAAACTGTTTTTT
few,TRBD2,TRBJ2-5,TRBV12-3/TRBV12-4,CASSPLLAVQETQYF,TGTGCCAGCAGCCCTCTCCTAGCGGTCCAAGAGACCCAGTACTTC
few,TRBD2,TRBJ2-1,TRBV5-1,CASRTAGGPGNEQFF,TGCGCCAGCAGAACAGCGGGAGGGCCAGGCAATGAGCAGTTCTTC
.,TRBD2,TRBJ2-1,TRBV25-1,CASSEFLSGRLDEQFF,TGTGCCAGCAGTGAATTTCTTAGCGGGAGGTTGGATGAGCAGTTCTTC
.,.,TRBJ2-6,TRBV20-1,CSARHSGANVLTF,TGCAGTGCTAGGCACTCTGGGGCCAACGTCCTGACTTTC
.,.,TRBJ2-3,TRBV5-4,CASSLPGEGGTDTQYF,TGTGCCAGCAGCTTGCCAGGGGAGGGGGGCACAGATACGCAGTATTTT
.,TRBD1,TRBJ2-1,TRBV12-3/TRBV12-4,CASSLGGQRGSEQFF,TGTGCCAGCAGTTTAGGGGGACAGAGGGGTAGTGAGCAGTTCTTC
few,TRBD2,TRBJ2-1,TRBV5-1,CASSTEWGGNEQFF,TGCGCCAGCAGCACCGAGTGGGGGGGCAATGAGCAGTTCTTC
.,TRBD2,TRBJ2-1,TRBV20-1,CSARGSSGLYNEQFF,TGCAGTGCTCGAGGGTCTAGCGGACTGTACAATGAGCAGTTCTTC
few,.,TRBJ2-5,TRBV6-1,CASSPSVVQETQYF,TGTGCCAGCAGTCCGTCGGTTGTCCAAGAGACCCAGTACTTC